This TCR beta chain stems from a study of cytomegalovirus exposure and HLA in healthy donors. The donors were part of the validation cohort of 95 to 150 subjects. That cohort was separate from the first cohort, which comprised under 750 subjects. Study-wide findings and caveats: TCR beta chains numbering more than 150 were designated cytomegalovirus-associated.

As regards this clone: No antigen is known for it.

TCRdb keeps only in-frame clones here, not all; method: immunoSEQ multiplex PCR. This sample has some 120,000 clones; about 93% occur once, and the top ten carry 1% to 1.5%. The sample comprised PBMCs. This clonotype was sampled from a young woman in good health and CMV-seronegative.

In nucleotides, the CDR3 is TGCGCCAGCAGTCAAGGGACAGTCACCAACACTGAAGCTTTCTTT. This translates into CASSQGTVTNTEAFF. This chain uses TRBV23-1 with TRBJ1-1; 7 nucleotides match TRBD1. TRBV23-1 carries the ORF label, with uncertain function. Unmatched junction bases numbered 5, after V lost 2 bases and J lost 2 bases. The CDR3 contains 15 residues.